A selection of T cell receptor beta chains follows, all from one sample in a study of blood T cell repertoires in COVID-19. This table comes from immunoSEQ multiplex PCR, and its TCRdb copy is limited to in-frame clones, with some not included. The sample carries a few hundred thousand clones, around 84% recorded once. Source material: peripheral blood. The origin of the receptors is a man aged 50-60 years who had recovered from COVID-19. Both conserved end residues are part of each CDR3. A D gene is named only where the DNA matches it firmly. Some rows have no size entry. The others give once, few or many, or a class for an expanded clone.

abundance | j_gene | v_gene | len | d_gene | CDR3aa | CDR3nt
NA | TRBJ2-3 | TRBV25-1 | 13 | NA | CASSEQNPDTQYF | TGTGCCAGCAGTGAACAGAATCCAGATACGCAGTATTTT
NA | TRBJ1-5 | TRBV23-1 | 16 | NA | CASSQSRGRANQPQHF | TGCGCCAGCAGTCAATCCAGGGGCAGGGCAAATCAGCCCCAGCATTTT
NA | TRBJ1-6 | TRBV9 | 13 | NA | CASTLGSNSPLHF | TGTGCCAGCACCCTAGGGAGTAATTCACCCCTCCACTTT
NA | TRBJ1-2 | TRBV28 | 15 | TRBD1 | CASSPHKQGALGYTF | TGTGCCAGCAGTCCTCACAAACAGGGGGCGCTTGGCTACACCTTC
NA | TRBJ1-3 | TRBV18 | 14 | NA | CASEGDGSGNTIYF | TGTGCCAGCGAGGGAGACGGCTCTGGAAACACCATATATTTT
NA | TRBJ2-7 | TRBV27 | 16 | TRBD2 | CASSPLEGGSSYEQYF | TGTGCCAGCAGTCCCCTGGAGGGAGGGAGCTCCTACGAGCAGTACTTC
once | TRBJ1-1 | TRBV27 | 12 | NA | CASSHRDMVAFF | TGTGCCAGCAGTCACCGGGACATGGTAGCTTTCTTT
NA | TRBJ2-2 | TRBV11-3 | 14 | TRBD1 | CASSGDRNTGELFF | TGTGCCAGCAGCGGGGACAGGAACACCGGGGAGCTGTTTTTT
NA | TRBJ2-5 | TRBV6-5 | 14 | NA | CASSSRQGGKTQYF | TGTGCCAGCAGCTCAAGACAGGGAGGAAAGACCCAGTACTTC
NA | TRBJ2-7 | TRBV5-1 | 16 | NA | CASSSGWTGSSYEQYF | TGCGCCAGCAGCTCGGGCTGGACTGGCAGCTCCTACGAGCAGTACTTC
NA | TRBJ2-3 | TRBV11-3 | 15 | NA | CASSRGGGNTDTQYF | TGTGCCAGCAGCCGGGGCGGCGGGAACACAGATACGCAGTATTTT
NA | TRBJ1-3 | TRBV29-1 | 15 | NA | CSVEDSRRPRNTIYF | TGCAGCGTTGAAGATTCTAGGCGCCCTAGAAACACCATATATTTT
once | TRBJ2-7 | TRBV27 | 16 | NA | CASSLFTSYQSYEQYF | TGTGCCAGCAGTTTATTTACTAGCTATCAAAGCTACGAGCAGTACTTC
few | TRBJ2-2 | TRBV27 | 15 | NA | CASSATRANTGELFF | TGTGCCAGCAGTGCGACACGCGCGAACACCGGGGAGCTGTTTTTT
NA | TRBJ2-2 | TRBV23-1 | 16 | NA | CASSQTGAGNTGELFF | TGCGCCAGCAGTCAGACAGGTGCGGGCAACACCGGGGAGCTGTTTTTT
NA | TRBJ2-3 | TRBV21-1 | 17 | NA | CASSKSDLAGFTDTQYF | TGTGCCAGCAGCAAGTCCGACCTAGCGGGTTTCACAGATACGCAGTATTTT
NA | TRBJ1-1 | TRBV5-5 | 16 | NA | CASSFRQGGVNTEAFF | TGTGCCAGCAGCTTCCGGCAGGGAGGGGTGAACACTGAAGCTTTCTTT
NA | TRBJ2-1 | TRBV7-8 | 17 | NA | CASSLTGTPSSYNEQFF | TGTGCCAGCAGCTTAACGGGGACACCGAGCTCCTACAATGAGCAGTTCTTC
NA | TRBJ2-2 | TRBV6-6 | 19 | TRBD2 | CASSRVRTSGRRITGELFF | TGTGCCAGCAGTCGAGTGAGGACTAGCGGGAGACGGATCACCGGGGAGCTGTTTTTT
NA | TRBJ2-3 | TRBV28 | 14 | TRBD2 | CATLAGGSTDTQYF | TGTGCCACCTTAGCGGGAGGGAGCACAGATACGCAGTATTTT
NA | TRBJ2-1 | TRBV5-1 | 16 | TRBD2 | CASSPALGLAGYEQFF | TGCGCCAGCAGCCCGGCCCTTGGACTAGCGGGATATGAGCAGTTCTTC
NA | TRBJ1-5 | TRBV19 | 16 | NA | CASSEIQGYSNQPQHF | TGTGCCAGTAGCGAAATCCAGGGTTATAGCAATCAGCCCCAGCATTTT
NA | TRBJ2-5 | TRBV28 | 15 | TRBD1 | CASSRITTGGETQYF | TGTGCCAGCAGCCGGATTACGACAGGGGGTGAGACCCAGTACTTC
NA | TRBJ1-5 | TRBV6-5 | 15 | TRBD1 | CASSKDRGSNQPQHF | TGTGCCAGCAGTAAGGACAGGGGAAGCAATCAGCCCCAGCATTTT
NA | TRBJ2-1 | TRBV27 | 14 | NA | CASSLKPGYNEQFF | TGTGCCAGCAGTTTAAAACCAGGGTACAATGAGCAGTTCTTC
NA | TRBJ1-6 | TRBV28 | 14 | NA | CASSLTGGPSPLHF | TGTGCCAGCAGCCTGACAGGTGGGCCTTCACCCCTCCACTTT
NA | TRBJ2-3 | TRBV7-2 | 15 | TRBD2 | CASSMTSGSTDTQYF | TGTGCCAGCAGCATGACTAGCGGGAGCACAGATACGCAGTATTTT
NA | TRBJ2-2 | TRBV6-5 | 15 | TRBD2 | CASLLAGGFTGELFF | TGTGCCAGCTTGCTAGCGGGAGGGTTCACCGGGGAGCTGTTTTTT
NA | TRBJ1-5 | TRBV28 | 19 | TRBD1 | CASSFGFWDRGFSNQPQHF | TGTGCCAGCAGTTTCGGATTCTGGGACAGGGGGTTTAGCAATCAGCCCCAGCATTTT
NA | TRBJ1-3 | TRBV6-5 | 14 | NA | CASSPGLRGNTIYF | TGTGCCAGCAGCCCAGGGTTACGTGGAAACACCATATATTTT
NA | TRBJ2-7 | TRBV5-1 | 15 | NA | CASSWTDGGTGEQYF | TGCGCCAGCAGCTGGACGGACGGAGGCACGGGCGAGCAGTACTTC
NA | TRBJ2-7 | TRBV29-1 | 13 | TRBD1 | CSVDGDRGDEQYF | TGCAGCGTTGACGGGGACAGGGGGGATGAGCAGTACTTC
NA | TRBJ2-5 | TRBV28 | 15 | NA | CASLNRKKGQETQYF | TGTGCCAGCCTAAACAGGAAAAAGGGCCAAGAGACCCAGTACTTC
NA | TRBJ2-3 | TRBV6-6 | 15 | NA | CASSYLRVSTDTQYF | TGTGCCAGCAGTTACCTGCGGGTTAGCACAGATACGCAGTATTTT
NA | TRBJ1-5 | TRBV6-5 | 16 | NA | CASSYLGTNSNQPQHF | TGTGCCAGCAGTTACCTCGGGACAAATAGCAATCAGCCCCAGCATTTT
NA | TRBJ2-7 | TRBV7-8 | 16 | TRBD2 | CASSPSTSGIPYEQYF | TGTGCCAGCAGCCCGTCGACTAGCGGTATCCCCTACGAGCAGTACTTC
NA | TRBJ1-1 | TRBV21-1 | 18 | NA | CARQQNPFLRPSNTEAFF | TGTGCCCGACAGCAAAACCCTTTTCTCAGGCCGTCGAACACTGAAGCTTTCTTT
once | TRBJ1-3 | TRBV7-2 | 16 | TRBD1 | CASSANRGLGGNTIYF | TGTGCCAGCAGCGCCAACAGGGGGCTGGGTGGAAACACCATATATTTT
NA | TRBJ2-1 | TRBV3-1/TRBV3-2 | 17 | TRBD2 | CASSQDPAGGPKNEQFF | TGTGCCAGCAGCCAAGATCCTGCGGGAGGGCCTAAAAATGAGCAGTTCTTC
NA | TRBJ2-7 | TRBV7-2 | 15 | TRBD1 | CASSLAQNRGYEQYF | TGTGCCAGCAGCTTAGCGCAGAACAGGGGCTACGAGCAGTACTTC